The 18 T cell receptor beta chains listed next were all sequenced from one sample in a study of blood T cell repertoires in COVID-19. Using immunoSEQ multiplex PCR, the repertoire was profiled, and TCRdb retains in-frame clones only, with some absent. The sample lists under 120,000 clones; over 75% were seen once. Sequenced input: peripheral blood. Every receptor here comes from a man in his 70s with active or convalescent COVID-19.

The chain employs TRBV19 and TRBJ2-3; D may be TRBD1 (5 bases). Germline V gives CDR1 LNHDA, CDR2 SQIVND (reference sequence). The CDR3 contains 13 residues. With 5 bases removed from V and 3 bases from J, the gap between germline ends came to 9 bases. CDR3 in DNA: TGTGCCAGTAGTGTACAGGAAACAGATACGCAGTATTTT. Its protein is CASSVQETDTQYF.

The gene calls are TRBV20-1 and TRBJ2-5; TRBD1 matches 12 bases. This CDR3 spans 15 amino acids. V trimming: 3 bases; J trimming: 5 bases; junction bases outside the gene matches: 7. Per germline, CDR1 DFQATT and CDR2 SNEGSKA (reference sequence). CDR3 nucleotide sequence: TGCAGTGCTAGTCACCGGGACAGGGGGCACGAGACCCAGTACTTC. It yields the protein CSASHRDRGHETQYF.

The chain recombines TRBV30 with TRBJ1-2; 7 positions agree with TRBD1. Germline assignment: CDR1 GTSNPN and CDR2 SVGIG (reference sequence). The CDR3 has 14 residues. After removal of 0 bases from V and 7 bases from J, the junction contained 8 bases not matched to a gene. The CDR3 loop is CAWSVGTGVSGYTF. CDR3 nucleotide sequence: TGTGCCTGGAGTGTAGGCACAGGGGTTTCTGGCTACACCTTC.

V gene TRBV5-6 combines with J gene TRBJ2-7; weak D call: TRBD1 (6 bases). The germline CDR1 and CDR2 sequences are SGHDT and YYEEEE. The V and J ends lost 2 bases and 0 bases respectively, with 9 bases between them. This CDR3 region has 14 residues. The CDR3: CASSFGQSSYEQYF. The CDR3 coding sequence is TGTGCCAGCAGCTTCGGACAGAGCTCCTACGAGCAGTACTTC.

The rearrangement joins TRBV11-2 to TRBJ1-6; the match to TRBD1 covers 8 bases. Germline V CDR1 and CDR2: SGHAT, FQNNGV. There are 14 residues in the CDR3. The V and J ends lost 5 bases and 8 bases, in that order; junction bases with no gene match: 5. CDR3 coding DNA: TGTGCCAGCAGCCCCGACAGGGGTGATTCACCCCTCCACTTT. It codes for CASSPDRGDSPLHF. Filled out from reference TRBV11-2 and TRBJ1-6, the complete variable domain reads EAGVAQSPRYKIIEKRQSVAFWCNPISGHATLYWYQQILGQGPKLLIQFQNNGVVDDSQLPKDRFSAERLKGVDSTLKIQPAKLEDSAVYLCASSPDRGDSPLHFGNGTRLTVT.

The V gene is TRBV9, the J gene TRBJ2-2; D perhaps matches TRBD2 (6 bases). The CDR3 sequence is 15 residues long. CDR1 SGDLS and CDR2 YYNGEE come from the germline V gene. V dropped 0 bases and J dropped 2 bases, with 8 bases sitting between them. In nucleotides, the CDR3 is TGTGCCAGCAGCGTAGCCGGGAGAAACACCGGGGAGCTGTTTTTT. Residues: CASSVAGRNTGELFF.

The chain links TRBV19 to TRBJ1-1; D gene ambiguous. Trimming left V 7 bases short and J 0 bases short, with 6 bases between. The CDR3 spans 12 residues. The germline V gene has CDR1 LNHDA and CDR2 SQIVND (reference sequence). CDR3: CASKDLNTEAFF. The DNA for the CDR3 is TGTGCCAGTAAAGACTTGAACACTGAAGCTTTCTTT.

The rearrangement uses TRBV12-3 or TRBV12-4 and TRBJ2-7; D is possibly TRBD1 (6 bases). Deletions cut 2 bases from V and 7 bases from J, with 12 bases between. The CDR3 has 13 amino acids. For the CDR3, the DNA is TGTGCCAGCAGTTTAAGCCCAGGGGAGGAGCAGTACTTC. As protein: CASSLSPGEEQYF.

The chain carries TRBV9 and TRBJ1-3; tentative D call: TRBD1 (6 bases). V dropped 4 bases and J dropped 4 bases, with 21 bases sitting between them. Germline CDR1 is SGDLS and CDR2 is YYNGEE. This CDR3 is built from 17 residues. The CDR3 spells CASSLGTPGVDGNTIYF. The CDR3 DNA reads TGTGCCAGCAGCCTGGGAACTCCAGGGGTTGACGGAAACACCATATATTTT.

V is TRBV6-6 and J is TRBJ2-3; D might be TRBD2 (5 bases). This CDR3 region has 16 residues. CDR1 is MNHNY and CDR2 is SVGAGI in the germline V gene (reference sequence). Deletions cut 0 bases from V and 5 bases from J, with 15 bases between. DNA for the CDR3: TGTGCCAGCAGTTACTCGACGGAGTGGGCGGGAGATACGCAGTATTTT. It encodes CASSYSTEWAGDTQYF.

The rearrangement links TRBV7-9 to TRBJ1-1; D is perhaps TRBD1 (6 bases). The CDR3 extends over 14 amino acids. Trimming left V 2 bases short and J 5 bases short, with 12 bases between. Per germline, CDR1 SEHNR and CDR2 FQNEAQ (reference sequence). The CDR3 loop reads CASSLLRGGTEAFF. The CDR3 coding sequence is TGTGCCAGCAGCTTACTCAGGGGAGGGACTGAAGCTTTCTTT.

The chain has TRBV7-8 and TRBJ2-5, with D possibly TRBD2 on 6 matching bases. Trimming cost V 0 bases and J 3 bases, with 14 bases left between them. Germline V gene sequence: CDR1 SGHVS, CDR2 FQNEAQ. CDR3 size: 16 residues. The CDR3 loop reads CASSLAGGRSEETQYF. The CDR3 bases are TGTGCCAGCAGCTTAGCTGGGGGGAGGTCGGAAGAGACCCAGTACTTC.

This clone was observed a single time. The chain links TRBV29-1 to TRBJ1-2; 10 bases fit TRBD1. The V gene end was trimmed by 4 bases and the J gene end by 3 bases; junction bases not matched to a gene: 2. The CDR3 totals 13 residues. Germline CDR1 reads SQVTM; CDR2 reads ANQGSEA. Here the CDR3 reads CSVGTGGDYGYTF. The CDR3 nucleotides read TGCAGCGTTGGGACAGGGGGGGACTATGGCTACACCTTC.

The chain links TRBV7-2 to TRBJ2-5; TRBD2 is a possible D gene (5 bases). The V gene's germline CDR1 is SGHTA and CDR2 FQGNSA. The CDR3 extends over 12 amino acids. Deletions cut 3 bases from V and 10 bases from J, with 12 bases between. CDR3 protein: CASSFADSHQYF. The CDR3 nucleotides read TGTGCCAGCAGCTTCGCGGACTCCCACCAGTACTTC. The variable domain in full, with the rest retrieved from reference TRBV7-2 and TRBJ2-5, is GAGVSQSPSNKVTEKGKDVELRCDPISGHTALYWYRQSLGQGLEFLIYFQGNSAPDKSGLPSDRFSAERTGGSVSTLTIQRTQQEDSAVYLCASSFADSHQYFGPGTRLLVL.

The rearrangement joins TRBV2 to TRBJ2-7; 12 positions agree with TRBD2. The CDR3 runs 14 residues. V was clipped by 6 bases and J by 4 bases; unmatched bases: 4. Per germline, CDR1 SNHLY and CDR2 FYNNEI. The CDR3 reads CASRWTSGAYEQYF. Written as DNA, the CDR3 is TGTGCCAGCAGGTGGACTAGCGGGGCATACGAGCAGTACTTC. The whole variable domain, filled in from reference TRBV2 and TRBJ2-7, reads EPEVTQTPSHQVTQMGQEVILRCVPISNHLYFYWYRQILGQKVEFLVSFYNNEISEKSEIFDDQFSVERPDGSNFTLKIRSTKLEDSAMYFCASRWTSGAYEQYFGPGTRLTVT.

The chain is built from TRBV5-4 and TRBJ1-1, with TRBD1 as a possible D gene (5 bases). The CDR3 is 11 amino acids. Trimming left V 6 bases short and J 11 bases short, with 14 bases between. Germline lookup yields CDR1 SGHNT and CDR2 YYREEE (reference sequence). CDR3: CASTTEGFAFF. The DNA for the CDR3 is TGTGCCAGCACCACGGAGGGGTTTGCTTTCTTT.

The V gene is TRBV24-1, the J gene TRBJ1-5, with 9 bases matching TRBD1. V gave up 5 bases and J gave up 2 bases; unmatched junction bases: 6. CDR1 is KGHDR, CDR2 SFDVKD, per germline. CDR3 size: 16 residues. CDR3 DNA: TGTGCCACCAGTGGGGGGGGACAGGGCGGCAATCAGCCCCAGCATTTT. Its translation is CATSGGGQGGNQPQHF.

V usage is TRBV20-1 and J usage is TRBJ2-7, with TRBD1 matching 7 bases. CDR1 is DFQATT, CDR2 SNEGSKA, per germline (reference sequence). The junction had 8 bases not matched to a gene; V was cut back by 3 bases and J by 6 bases. The CDR3 consists of 13 residues. The CDR3 region is CSASGSGGAEQYF. CDR3 in DNA: TGCAGTGCTAGTGGGTCAGGGGGAGCCGAGCAGTACTTC.